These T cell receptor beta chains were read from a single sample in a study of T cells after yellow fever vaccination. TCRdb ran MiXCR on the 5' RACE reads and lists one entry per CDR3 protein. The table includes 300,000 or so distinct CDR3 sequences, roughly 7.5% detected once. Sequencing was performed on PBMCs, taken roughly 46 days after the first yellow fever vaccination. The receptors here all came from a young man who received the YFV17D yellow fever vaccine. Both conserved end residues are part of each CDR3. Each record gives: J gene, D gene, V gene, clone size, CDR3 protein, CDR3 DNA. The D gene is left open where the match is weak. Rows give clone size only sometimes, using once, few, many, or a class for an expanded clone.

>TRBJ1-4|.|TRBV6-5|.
CASSYGNPGTFEKLFF
TGTGCCAGCAGTTACGGGAATCCCGGGACGTTTGAAAAACTGTTTTTT
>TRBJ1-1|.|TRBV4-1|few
CASSQDQALGLQGEAFF
TGCGCCAGCAGCCAAGATCAGGCTTTGGGGTTACAGGGTGAAGCTTTCTTT
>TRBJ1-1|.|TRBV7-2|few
CASSLGARNTEAFF
TGTGCCAGCAGTCTAGGGGCTAGGAACACTGAAGCTTTCTTT
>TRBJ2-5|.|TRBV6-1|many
CASGRGAGGETQYF
TGTGCCAGCGGTCGAGGGGCAGGAGGAGAGACCCAGTACTTC
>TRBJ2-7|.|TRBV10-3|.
CAITESLEQYF
TGTGCCATCACTGAGTCGTTGGAGCAGTACTTC
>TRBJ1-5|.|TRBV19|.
CASRLGGTGNQPQHF
TGTGCCAGTAGATTGGGGGGGACCGGCAATCAGCCCCAGCATTTT
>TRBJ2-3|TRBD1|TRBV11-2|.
CASSWTGPDTQYF
TGTGCCAGCAGCTGGACAGGGCCAGATACGCAGTATTTT
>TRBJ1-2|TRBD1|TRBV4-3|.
CASSQESRTGAFYGYTF
TGCGCCAGCAGCCAAGAATCACGGACAGGGGCTTTCTATGGCTACACCTTC
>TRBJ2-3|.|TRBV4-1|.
CASSQGSGQGLRDTQYF
.
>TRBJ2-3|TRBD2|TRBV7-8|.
CASIRLAASTDTQYF
TGTGCCAGCATCCGACTAGCGGCTAGCACAGATACGCAGTATTTT
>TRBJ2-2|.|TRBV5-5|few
CASSLVTAGELFF
TGTGCCAGCAGCTTGGTTACGGCCGGGGAGCTGTTTTTT
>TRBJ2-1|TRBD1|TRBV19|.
CASSSDRDYHNEQFF
TGTGCCAGTAGTTCGGACAGGGATTATCACAATGAGCAGTTCTTC
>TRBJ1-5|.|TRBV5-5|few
CASSWDLNQPQHF
TGTGCCAGCAGCTGGGACCTGAATCAGCCCCAGCATTTT
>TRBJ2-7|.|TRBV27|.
CASTAGGEAYEQYF
TGTGCCAGCACCGCAGGGGGGGAAGCCTACGAGCAGTACTTC
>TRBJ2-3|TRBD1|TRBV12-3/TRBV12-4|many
CASSEDRGDTQYF
TGTGCCAGCAGTGAGGACAGGGGAGATACGCAGTATTTT
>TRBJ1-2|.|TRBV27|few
CASSLSVGVTGYTF
TGTGCCAGCAGTTTATCTGTGGGCGTAACGGGCTACACCTTC
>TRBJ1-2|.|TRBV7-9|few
CASSLASTGYGYTF
TGTGCCAGCAGCTTAGCAAGCACGGGATATGGCTACACCTTC
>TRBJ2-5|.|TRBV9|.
CASSVGGVGQVGTQYF
TGTGCCAGCAGCGTAGGGGGGGTCGGGCAAGTTGGGACCCAGTACTTC
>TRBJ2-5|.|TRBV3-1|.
CASSHRPGQETQYF
TGTGCCAGCAGCCATCGCCCGGGACAAGAGACCCAGTACTTC
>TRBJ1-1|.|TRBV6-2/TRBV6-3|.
CASSYRTSRDTEAFF
TGTGCCAGCAGCTACAGGACTTCTCGTGACACTGAAGCTTTCTTT
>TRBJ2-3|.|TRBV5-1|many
CASSSQGPSTDTQYF
TGCGCCAGCAGCTCGCAGGGCCCTAGCACAGATACGCAGTATTTT
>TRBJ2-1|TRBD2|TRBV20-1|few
CSVAGGYEQFF
TGCAGCGTAGCGGGGGGGTATGAGCAGTTCTTC
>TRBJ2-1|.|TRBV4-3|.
CASSQEILRYYNEQFF
TGCGCCAGCAGCCAAGAAATCTTAAGGTACTACAATGAGCAGTTCTTC
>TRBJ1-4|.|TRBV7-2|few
CASSLAGGGSIEKLFF
TGTGCCAGCAGCTTAGCGGGAGGGGGGTCTATTGAAAAACTGTTTTTT